Each of the 25 T cell receptor beta chains below was sequenced from the same sample in a study of T-cell reconstitution after alpha-beta-depleted transplantation in children. A library of TCRbeta sequences, prepared with unique molecular identifiers, was generated. Each CDR3 protein is one row after TCRdb ran MiXCR on the PCR reads. The sample shows hundreds of thousands of distinct CDR3 sequences, roughly a quarter of them seen only once. The specimen was PBMCs, mostly from graft donor cells, collected 360 days after TCRalphabeta/CD19-depleted stem cell transplant. The receptors originated from a female patient aged 2 to 10 who had a stem cell transplant for congenital amegakaryocytic thrombocytopenia, so the T cells may come from the graft donor.

This clonotype was counted a few times. The V and J genes are TRBV5-1 and TRBJ2-7, with D maybe TRBD1 (5 bases). The V gene's germline CDR1 is SGHRS and CDR2 YFSETQ. V lost 4 bases to trimming and J lost 0 bases, with 11 bases between them. This CDR3 is built from 14 residues. DNA for the CDR3: TGCGCCAGCAGCGCACAGGTGTCCTCCTACGAGCAGTACTTC. Its translation is CASSAQVSSYEQYF.

This clonotype was seen a handful of times. The V gene is TRBV12-3 or TRBV12-4, the J gene TRBJ2-3; 8 bases agree with TRBD2. This CDR3 region has 18 residues. V shed 3 bases and J 3 bases; nucleotides not matched to a gene: 14. The CDR3 here is CASSFIWGRGGKTDTQYF. In DNA, the CDR3 is TGTGCCAGCAGTTTCATTTGGGGCCGGGGGGGCAAAACAGATACGCAGTATTTT.

This clonotype turned up a few times. The chain uses TRBV4-1 and TRBJ2-7, with D hard to call. The germline V gene has CDR1 MGHRA and CDR2 YSYEKL. The CDR3 loop spans 15 amino acids. V lost 3 bases and J 6 bases, leaving 18 bases between the germline ends. CDR3 protein: CASSQTPLVLGEQYF. In nucleotides, the CDR3 is TGCGCCAGCAGCCAGACCCCCTTAGTTCTTGGCGAGCAGTACTTC.

CDR3 amino acids: CASSGRQGVGYGYTF. DNA for the CDR3: TGTGCCAGCAGCGGAAGACAGGGGGTTGGGTATGGCTACACCTTC. The V gene is TRBV7-8, the J gene TRBJ1-2; 9 bases match TRBD1. Germline CDR1 reads SGHVS; CDR2 reads FQNEAQ. V gave up 5 bases and J gave up 5 bases; unmatched junction bases: 9. CDR3 length equals 15 residues.

The chain employs TRBV9 and TRBJ2-7; D is ambiguous. This CDR3 has 14 residues. Germline V lookup: CDR1 SGDLS, CDR2 YYNGEE. Trimming left V 6 bases short and J 9 bases short, with 22 bases between. The CDR3 spells CASISHRATGGQYF. The CDR3 DNA follows: TGTGCCAGCATCAGTCACCGGGCCACCGGTGGGCAGTACTTC.

The CDR3 DNA reads TGTGCCAGCAGCGGAACGGCGGGAGGGGAGCTGTTTTTT. This encodes CASSGTAGGELFF. V is TRBV9 and J is TRBJ2-2, with a possible D match to TRBD2 (6 bases). Trimming took 3 bases from V and 8 from J, leaving 11 bases between them. Germline V gene lookup returns CDR1 SGDLS and CDR2 YYNGEE. The CDR3 has 13 residues.

This clonotype was seen repeatedly, ten times or more. The gene calls are TRBV12-3 or TRBV12-4 and TRBJ2-1; 13 bases map to TRBD2. J gave up 6 bases and V 6 bases, and 5 bases lay outside the gene matches. This CDR3 is 15 amino acids long. Here the CDR3 reads CASSRTSGGTNEQFF. CDR3 in DNA: TGTGCCAGCAGCCGGACTAGCGGGGGAACCAATGAGCAGTTCTTC.

This CDR3 reads CASSRGSRSQETQYF. Written as DNA, the CDR3 is TGTGCCAGCAGCAGAGGATCGAGATCACAAGAGACCCAGTACTTC. This rearrangement joins TRBV9 to TRBJ2-5, with D unclear. The length of the CDR3 is 15 residues. V was pared by 4 bases and J by 2 bases, with 15 bases between. From germline, CDR1 is SGDLS and CDR2 YYNGEE.

The chain has TRBV5-1 and TRBJ2-7; D possibly corresponds to TRBD1 (6 bases). V gave up 1 base and J gave up 2 bases, with 10 bases separating them. This CDR3 region has 14 residues. CDR1 SGHRS and CDR2 YFSETQ come from the germline V gene. DNA of the CDR3: TGCGCCAGCAGCTTGACGGGACACCCCTACGAGCAGTACTTC. Encoded protein: CASSLTGHPYEQYF.

Only a few counts were recorded for this clonotype. This sequence joins TRBV5-6 and TRBJ1-1; D not certain. Trimming shortened V by 1 base and J by 2 bases, and 18 bases separated the two germline ends. The germline gives CDR1 SGHDT, CDR2 YYEEEE. This CDR3 has 17 residues. The CDR3 DNA reads as TGTGCCAGCAGCTTGACTCGCCTCCTCCTCTCCAACACTGAAGCTTTCTTT. The encoded protein is CASSLTRLLLSNTEAFF.

CDR3 DNA sequence: TGCGCCAGCAGTGGGCTTGGAGGGATGAAGAACACTGAAGCTTTCTTT. Translation: CASSGLGGMKNTEAFF. The chain has TRBV10-1 and TRBJ1-1; D not resolved. Germline V gives CDR1 WNHNN, CDR2 SYGVQD (reference sequence). This CDR3 spans 16 amino acids. V shed 4 bases and J shed 1 base, with 16 bases lying between them.

The V call is TRBV12-3 or TRBV12-4, the J call TRBJ1-5; 7 bases fit TRBD1. This CDR3 has 13 residues. The V segment lost 6 bases and the J segment 4 bases; nucleotides outside the gene matches: 3. CDR3 DNA: TGTGCCAGCAGAAGACAGGGTAATCAGCCCCAGCATTTT. Residues: CASRRQGNQPQHF.

The chain is built from TRBV20-1 and TRBJ2-2; 9 bases align to TRBD2. The CDR3 extends over 15 amino acids. With 1 base clipped from V and 4 bases from J, the junction kept 4 bases outside the gene matches. Germline values: CDR1 DFQATT, CDR2 SNEGSKA (reference sequence). In DNA, the CDR3 is TGCAGTGCTAGAGTGGGACTAGCAGTCACCGGGGAGCTGTTTTTT. Translation: CSARVGLAVTGELFF.

This clonotype was seen ten or more times. As DNA, the CDR3 is TGCGCCAGCAGCCATCCACAAAGGTCATGTTTAAGGGGCAGGGCTGACACCGGGGAGCTGTTTTTT. Translated, it gives CASSHPQRSCLRGRADTGELFF. This sequence joins TRBV4-3 and TRBJ2-2, with D maybe TRBD1 (5 bases). Germline CDR1 and CDR2: LGHNA and YSLEER. Deletions cut 3 bases from V and 3 bases from J, with 32 bases between. The length of the CDR3 is 22 residues.

This chain uses TRBV2 with TRBJ2-5, with 8 bases lining up with TRBD1. V gave up 6 bases and J gave up 4 bases; unmatched junction bases: 7. The CDR3 length is 14 residues. Germline loops: CDR1 SNHLY, CDR2 FYNNEI. The CDR3 loop is CASRADRGGETQYF. CDR3 nucleotides: TGTGCCAGCAGAGCAGACAGGGGCGGAGAGACCCAGTACTTC. The complete variable domain, with remaining parts taken from reference TRBV2 and TRBJ2-5, reads EPEVTQTPSHQVTQMGQEVILRCVPISNHLYFYWYRQILGQKVEFLVSFYNNEISEKSEIFDDQFSVERPDGSNFTLKIRSTKLEDSAMYFCASRADRGGETQYFGPGTRLLVL.

This chain uses TRBV27 with TRBJ2-1; possible D gene TRBD2, 5 bases. CDR3 length: 14 amino acids. CDR1 MNHEY and CDR2 SMNVEV come from the germline V gene (reference sequence). Trimming took 3 bases from V and 4 from J, leaving 10 bases between them. CDR3 bases: TGTGCCAGCAGTTTCTCGGGAAAATACAATGAGCAGTTCTTC. Translating it yields CASSFSGKYNEQFF.

The J gene is TRBJ2-1, the V gene TRBV20-1; TRBD2 matches at 7 bases. The junction had 6 bases not matched to a gene; V was cut back by 1 base and J by 3 bases. This CDR3 has 15 residues. Germline V gives CDR1 DFQATT, CDR2 SNEGSKA (reference sequence). Written as DNA, the CDR3 is TGCAGTGCTAGAGCTGTTAGCGGGCTCTACAATGAGCAGTTCTTC. This translates into CSARAVSGLYNEQFF.

This clonotype was observed a handful of times. This chain connects TRBV6-5 to TRBJ2-5; D is possibly TRBD2 (6 bases). CDR3 length equals 16 residues. V lost 1 base and J 5 bases, leaving 17 bases between the germline ends. The germline V gene encodes CDR1 MNHEY and CDR2 SVGAGI. The CDR3 sequence: CASSYLRDSWWETQYF. CDR3 sequence (DNA): TGTGCCAGCAGTTACTTACGGGACTCCTGGTGGGAGACCCAGTACTTC.

The V call is TRBV5-1, the J call TRBJ2-1, with 10 nucleotides matching TRBD2. The junction had 7 bases not matched to a gene; V was cut back by 6 bases and J by 7 bases. The CDR3 has 14 amino acids. Germline values: CDR1 SGHRS, CDR2 YFSETQ. For the CDR3, the DNA is TGCGCCAGCACGCTAGCGGGAGCGCGGAATGAGCAGTTCTTC. Translated, it gives CASTLAGARNEQFF. Full variable domain (rest looked up from reference TRBV5-1 and TRBJ2-1): KAGVTQTPRYLIKTRGQQVTLSCSPISGHRSVSWYQQTPGQGLQFLFEYFSETQRNKGNFPGRFSGRQFSNSRSEMNVSTLELGDSALYLCASTLAGARNEQFFGPGTRLTVL.

This chain uses TRBV2 with TRBJ2-2; D possibly matches TRBD1 or TRBD2 (5 bases each). V was cut by 2 bases and J by 4 bases, with 20 bases left in between. The length of the CDR3 is 18 residues. Germline V gives CDR1 SNHLY, CDR2 FYNNEI. The CDR3 here is CASSETIMVPGLTGELFF. CDR3 coding DNA: TGTGCCAGCAGTGAAACGATAATGGTCCCGGGGCTCACCGGGGAGCTGTTTTTT.

The rearrangement joins TRBV9 to TRBJ2-1; a weak D match, TRBD2 (6 bases). The CDR3 is made up of 15 amino acids. Germline loops: CDR1 SGDLS, CDR2 YYNGEE. V was pared by 7 bases and J by 9 bases, with 23 bases between. The chain's CDR3 is CASPRGLLRSLEQFF. CDR3 nucleotides: TGTGCCAGCCCCCGGGGGTTGCTCCGGTCTCTTGAGCAGTTCTTC.

The chain carries TRBV29-1 and TRBJ1-2; TRBD1 aligns across 9 bases. CDR1 is SQVTM and CDR2 is ANQGSEA in the germline V gene. V lost 3 bases, J lost 2 bases, and 7 bases stayed unmatched. The CDR3 contains 15 residues. Written as DNA, the CDR3 is TGCAGCGTTGAGGGTAACAGGGGGCAGAACTATGGCTACACCTTC. This gives the protein CSVEGNRGQNYGYTF.

This clonotype is a singleton in its sample. The chain recombines TRBV3-1 with TRBJ2-1, with 16 bases matching TRBD2. CDR3 length: 17 amino acids. Per germline, CDR1 LGHDT and CDR2 YNNKEL (reference sequence). J was trimmed by 6 bases and V by 4 bases; bases with no gene match: 6. CDR3 sequence reads: CASSPGTSGRAGNEQFF. In nucleotides, the CDR3 is TGTGCCAGCAGCCCCGGGACTAGCGGGAGGGCCGGCAATGAGCAGTTCTTC.

The chain employs TRBV7-9 and TRBJ2-7; either TRBD1 or TRBD2 may fit D (5 bases each). The CDR3 loop spans 12 amino acids. Germline lookup yields CDR1 SEHNR and CDR2 FQNEAQ (reference sequence). V lost 5 bases to trimming and J lost 7 bases, with 12 bases between them. DNA of the CDR3: TGTGCCAGCAGCCCCGGGACGGCAGAGCAGTACTTC. Protein sequence: CASSPGTAEQYF.

This clonotype was observed at least ten times. CDR3: CATSESKRGETQYF. Written as DNA, the CDR3 is TGTGCCACCAGTGAGTCGAAGCGAGGAGAGACCCAGTACTTC. This rearrangement joins TRBV24-1 to TRBJ2-5; D call uncertain. With 4 bases removed from V and 4 bases from J, the gap between germline ends came to 12 bases. CDR1 and CDR2 (germline): KGHDR, SFDVKD. This CDR3 is built from 14 residues.